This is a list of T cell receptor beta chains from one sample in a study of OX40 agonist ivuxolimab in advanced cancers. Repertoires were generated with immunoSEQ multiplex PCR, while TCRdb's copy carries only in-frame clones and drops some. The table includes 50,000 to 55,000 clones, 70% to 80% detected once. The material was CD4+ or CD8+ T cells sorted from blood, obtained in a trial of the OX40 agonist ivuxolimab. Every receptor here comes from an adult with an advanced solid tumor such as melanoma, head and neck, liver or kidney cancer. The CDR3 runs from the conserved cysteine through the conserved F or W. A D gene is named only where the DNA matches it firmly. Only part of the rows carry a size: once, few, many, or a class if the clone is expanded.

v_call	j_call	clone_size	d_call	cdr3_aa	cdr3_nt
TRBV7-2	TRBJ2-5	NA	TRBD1	CASSGDRAGETQYF	TGTGCCAGCAGCGGAGACAGGGCGGGAGAGACCCAGTACTTC
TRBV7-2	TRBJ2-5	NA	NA	CASSLDTWQETQYF	TGTGCCAGCAGCCTCGACACATGGCAAGAGACCCAGTACTTC
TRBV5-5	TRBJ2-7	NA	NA	CASSLLASSYEQYF	TGTGCCAGCAGCTTGTTGGCCAGTTCCTACGAGCAGTACTTC
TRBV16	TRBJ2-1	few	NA	CASSSQSTPFF	TGTGCCAGCAGTTCACAGAGCACCCCGTTCTTC
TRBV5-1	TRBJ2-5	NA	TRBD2	CASSVGLAGGVETQYF	TGCGCCAGCAGCGTTGGACTAGCGGGAGGGGTGGAGACCCAGTACTTC
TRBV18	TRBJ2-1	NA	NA	CASPSYNEQFF	TGTGCCAGCCCCAGTTACAATGAGCAGTTCTTC
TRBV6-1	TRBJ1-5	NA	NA	CASSEGYMGNQPQHF	TGTGCCAGCAGTGAGGGGTATATGGGCAATCAGCCCCAGCATTTT
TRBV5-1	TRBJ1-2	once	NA	CASSLSFGRLEGYTF	TGCGCCAGCAGCTTGTCGTTCGGGCGTTTGGAAGGCTACACCTTC
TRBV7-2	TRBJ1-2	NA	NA	CASSLKTNYGYTF	TGTGCCAGCAGCTTAAAGACCAACTATGGCTACACCTTC
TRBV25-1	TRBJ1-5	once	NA	CASSGGKNQPQHF	TGTGCCAGCAGTGGAGGGAAAAATCAGCCCCAGCATTTT
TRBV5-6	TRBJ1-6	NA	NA	CASSLAGNISPLHF	TGTGCCAGCAGCTTGGCCGGGAACATATCACCCCTCCACTTT
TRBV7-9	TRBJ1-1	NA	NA	CASSMPRALMNTEAFF	TGTGCCAGCAGCATGCCCCGAGCCCTCATGAACACTGAAGCTTTCTTT
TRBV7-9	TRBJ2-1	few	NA	CAAPRAGVGGNEQFF	TGTGCCGCCCCTCGTGCAGGAGTTGGAGGCAATGAGCAGTTCTTC
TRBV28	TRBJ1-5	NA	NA	CASSWRGGSQPQHF	TGTGCCAGCAGTTGGCGGGGAGGCAGCCAGCCCCAGCATTTT
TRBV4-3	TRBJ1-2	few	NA	CASSQDSVGGRGYTF	TGCGCCAGCAGCCAAGATTCAGTGGGGGGTCGAGGCTACACCTTC
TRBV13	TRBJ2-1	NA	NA	CASSLGSWEDNEQFF	TGTGCCAGCAGCTTAGGCTCGTGGGAGGACAATGAGCAGTTCTTC
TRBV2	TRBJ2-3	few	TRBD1	CASRLGQGASDTQYF	TGTGCCAGCAGGCTGGGACAGGGGGCATCAGATACGCAGTATTTT